The clone carrying this T cell receptor beta chain was counted between two and nine times. The antigen is undetermined. These data are taken from a study of regulatory T cells in long-lasting Graves disease. Study-level findings and limits: It was possible that the small sample size reduced accuracy. Investigators studied peripheral blood only, not thyroid tissue. TRBV28, TRBJ1-2 and TRBJ2-5 were segments that persistent disease favored.

Looked up from germline, CDR1 is MDHEN and CDR2 is SYDVKM. The CDR3 spans 13 residues. V gave up 7 bases and J gave up 3 bases, with 10 bases separating them. Described time point: persistent/refractory GD, antithyroid drugs over 5 years with positive TRAb. PBMCs were the source of the RNA used for TCR sequencing. Guidelines of the American Thyroid Association were used to diagnose Graves' disease. Arm-PCR of CDR3 regions and iRepertoire HTBI primers were used to build TCR beta libraries. TCRdb re-called the multiplex PCR reads through MiXCR, storing one row per CDR3 protein. This sample has 600,000 to 800,000 distinct CDR3 sequences; about 32% occur once, and the top ten carry around 40%.

This clonotype was obtained from a female donor with Graves disease. The sample here was peripheral blood mononuclear cells (PBMCs), taken when the disease was refractory, from a patient treated with antithyroid drugs. J is TRBJ1-5 and V is TRBV28, with D uncertain. In DNA form, the CDR3 reads TGTGCCAGCAAGGTAACAAACAATCAGCCCCAGCATTTT. Encoded protein: CASKVTNNQPQHF.